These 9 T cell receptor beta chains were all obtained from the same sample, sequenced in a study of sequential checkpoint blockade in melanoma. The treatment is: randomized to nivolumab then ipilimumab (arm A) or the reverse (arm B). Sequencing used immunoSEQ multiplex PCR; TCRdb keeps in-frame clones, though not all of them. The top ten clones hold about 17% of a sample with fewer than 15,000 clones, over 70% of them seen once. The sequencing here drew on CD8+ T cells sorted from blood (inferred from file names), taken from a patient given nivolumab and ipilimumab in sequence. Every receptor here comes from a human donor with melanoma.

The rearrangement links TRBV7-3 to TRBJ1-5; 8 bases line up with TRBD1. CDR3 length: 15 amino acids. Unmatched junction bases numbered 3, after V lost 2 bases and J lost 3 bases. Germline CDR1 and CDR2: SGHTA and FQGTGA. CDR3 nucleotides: TGTGCCAGCAGCTTACGGGGACAGGACAATCAGCCCCAGCATTTT. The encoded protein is CASSLRGQDNQPQHF.

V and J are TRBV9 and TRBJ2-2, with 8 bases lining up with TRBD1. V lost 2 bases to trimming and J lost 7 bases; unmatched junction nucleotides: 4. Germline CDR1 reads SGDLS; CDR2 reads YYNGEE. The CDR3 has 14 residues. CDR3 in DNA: TGTGCCAGCAGCGTGGACAGGGTTGGCGGGGAGCTGTTTTTT. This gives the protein CASSVDRVGGELFF.

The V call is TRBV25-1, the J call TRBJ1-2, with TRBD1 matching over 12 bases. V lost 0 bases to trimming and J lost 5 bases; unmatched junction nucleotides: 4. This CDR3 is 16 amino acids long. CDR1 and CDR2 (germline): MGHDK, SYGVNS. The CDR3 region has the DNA TGTGCCAGCAGTGAATATGGGGGACAGGGGGCTTATGGCTACACCTTC. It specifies CASSEYGGQGAYGYTF.

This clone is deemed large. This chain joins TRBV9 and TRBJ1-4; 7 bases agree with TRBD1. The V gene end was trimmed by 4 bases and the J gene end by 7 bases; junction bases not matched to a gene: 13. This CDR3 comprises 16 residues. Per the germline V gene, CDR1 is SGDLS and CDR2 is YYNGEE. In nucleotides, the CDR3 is TGTGCCAGCAGCTCCCTGGAAAGGGGGCAGGGTGAAAAACTGTTTTTT. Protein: CASSSLERGQGEKLFF.

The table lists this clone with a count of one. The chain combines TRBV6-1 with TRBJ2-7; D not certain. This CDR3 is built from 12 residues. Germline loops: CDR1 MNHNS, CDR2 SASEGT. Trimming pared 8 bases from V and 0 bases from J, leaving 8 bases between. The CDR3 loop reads CASLYSSYEQYF. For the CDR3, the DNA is TGTGCCAGCCTTTACAGCTCCTACGAGCAGTACTTC.

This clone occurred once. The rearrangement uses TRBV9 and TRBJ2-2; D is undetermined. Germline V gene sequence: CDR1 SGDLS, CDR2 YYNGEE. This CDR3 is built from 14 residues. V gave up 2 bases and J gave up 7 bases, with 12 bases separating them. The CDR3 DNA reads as TGTGCCAGCAGCGTCGACCGGAGAGGCGGGGAGCTGTTTTTT. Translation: CASSVDRRGGELFF.

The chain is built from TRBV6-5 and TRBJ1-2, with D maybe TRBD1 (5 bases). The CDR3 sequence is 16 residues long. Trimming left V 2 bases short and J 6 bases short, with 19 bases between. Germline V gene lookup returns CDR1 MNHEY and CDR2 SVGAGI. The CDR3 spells CASSYERFGGSNGYTF. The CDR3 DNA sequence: TGTGCCAGCAGTTACGAAAGGTTCGGGGGGTCCAATGGCTACACCTTC.

DNA of the CDR3: TGCGCCAGCAGCACGGGACAGAACACTGAAGCTTTCTTT. This codes for CASSTGQNTEAFF. The gene calls are TRBV5-1 and TRBJ1-1, with a tentative D call TRBD1 (6 bases). Germline CDR1 reads SGHRS; CDR2 reads YFSETQ. This CDR3 is built from 13 residues. The V and J ends lost 4 bases and 1 base respectively, with 8 bases between them.

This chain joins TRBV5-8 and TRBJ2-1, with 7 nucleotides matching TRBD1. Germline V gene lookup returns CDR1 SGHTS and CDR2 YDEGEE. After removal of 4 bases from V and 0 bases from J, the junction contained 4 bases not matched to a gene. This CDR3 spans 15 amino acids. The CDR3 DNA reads TGTGCCAGCAGCACGGGACAGAGCTCCTACAATGAGCAGTTCTTC. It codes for CASSTGQSSYNEQFF.